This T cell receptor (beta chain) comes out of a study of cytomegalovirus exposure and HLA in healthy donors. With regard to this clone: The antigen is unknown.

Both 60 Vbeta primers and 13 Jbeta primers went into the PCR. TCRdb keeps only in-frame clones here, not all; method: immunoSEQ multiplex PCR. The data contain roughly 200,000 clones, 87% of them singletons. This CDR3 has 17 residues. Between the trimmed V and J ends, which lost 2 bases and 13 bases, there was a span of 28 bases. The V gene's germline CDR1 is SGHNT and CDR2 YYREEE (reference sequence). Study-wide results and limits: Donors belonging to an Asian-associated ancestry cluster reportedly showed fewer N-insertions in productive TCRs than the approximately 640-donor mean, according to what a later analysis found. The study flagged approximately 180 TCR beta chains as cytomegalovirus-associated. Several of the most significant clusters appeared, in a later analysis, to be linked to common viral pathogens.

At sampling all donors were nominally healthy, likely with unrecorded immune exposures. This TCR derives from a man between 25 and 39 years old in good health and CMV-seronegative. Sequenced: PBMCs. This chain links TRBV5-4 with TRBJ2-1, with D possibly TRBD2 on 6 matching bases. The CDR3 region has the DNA TGTGCCAGCAGCTTTGCGTCGGGTAATGACGGGGGTGGTACACAGTTCTTC. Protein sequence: CASSFASGNDGGGTQFF. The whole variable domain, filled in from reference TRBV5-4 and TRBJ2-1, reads ETGVTQSPTHLIKTRGQQVTLRCSSQSGHNTVSWYQQALGQGPQFIFQYYREEENGRGNFPPRFSGLQFPNYSSELNVNALELDDSALYLCASSFASGNDGGGTQFFGPGTRLTVL.